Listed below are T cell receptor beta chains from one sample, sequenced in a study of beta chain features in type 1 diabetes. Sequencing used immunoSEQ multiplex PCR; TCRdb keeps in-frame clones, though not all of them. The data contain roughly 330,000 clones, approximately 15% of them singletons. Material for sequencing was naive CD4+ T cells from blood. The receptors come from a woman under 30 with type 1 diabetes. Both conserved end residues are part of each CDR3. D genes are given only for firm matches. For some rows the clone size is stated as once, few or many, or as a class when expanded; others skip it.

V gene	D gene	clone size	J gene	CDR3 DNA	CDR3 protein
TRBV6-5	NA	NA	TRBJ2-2	TGTGCCAGCGGCACGAGACACCCGAACACCGGGGAGCTGTTTTTT	CASGTRHPNTGELFF
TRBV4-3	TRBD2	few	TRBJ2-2	TGCGCCAGCAGCCATCAAGGACTAGCGGGGGGTTACACCGGGGAGCTGTTTTTT	CASSHQGLAGGYTGELFF
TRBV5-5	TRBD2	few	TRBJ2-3	TGTGCCAGCAGCTTGCTCGGGACTAGCGAAGGAACGCAGTATTTT	CASSLLGTSEGTQYF
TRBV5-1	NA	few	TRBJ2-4	TGCGCCAGCAGCTTGGGGAGGAATTTAGCCAAAAACATTCAGTACTTC	CASSLGRNLAKNIQYF
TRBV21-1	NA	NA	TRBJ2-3	TGTGCCAGCAGCAGGGGGACTAGAGATACGCAGTATTTT	CASSRGTRDTQYF
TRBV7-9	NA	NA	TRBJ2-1	TGTGCCAGCAGCTTAGCGCAGGGTAGCGGCTACTCCTACAATGAGCAGTTCTTC	CASSLAQGSGYSYNEQFF
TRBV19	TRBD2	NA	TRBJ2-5	TGTGCCAGTAGTATCGCGGGACTATTCCAAGAGACCCAGTACTTC	CASSIAGLFQETQYF
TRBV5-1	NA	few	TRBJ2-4	TGCGCCAGCAGACCACAGGGTGCGCGCGCCGGTGGGCTAGCCAAAAACATTCAGTACTTC	CASRPQGARAGGLAKNIQYF
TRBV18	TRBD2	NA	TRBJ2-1	TGTGCCAGCTCACCATTCGGACTAGCGGGAGGTCGCAACAATGAGCAGTTCTTC	CASSPFGLAGGRNNEQFF
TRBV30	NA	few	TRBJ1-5	TGTGCCTGGAGTGGAGAGAGAAATCAGCCCCAGCATTTT	CAWSGERNQPQHF
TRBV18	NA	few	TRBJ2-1	TGTGCCAGCTCACCACGACTAGGAGTCGATGAGCAGTTCTTC	CASSPRLGVDEQFF
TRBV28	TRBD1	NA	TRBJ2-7	TGTGCCAGCAGTCAGGACAGGGGGGGTCGCTACGAGCAGTACTTC	CASSQDRGGRYEQYF
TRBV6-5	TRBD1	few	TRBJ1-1	TGTGCCAGCAAAACACAGGGGGTTGGGACTGAAGCTTTCTTT	CASKTQGVGTEAFF
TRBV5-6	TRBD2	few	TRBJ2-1	TGTGCCAGCAGCTTAATTACTAGCGGGAGCCCCTACAATGAGCAGTTCTTC	CASSLITSGSPYNEQFF
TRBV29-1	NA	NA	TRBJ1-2	TGCAGCGCCGGACAAGCTTCCTATGGCTACACCTTC	CSAGQASYGYTF
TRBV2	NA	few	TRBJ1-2	TGTGCCAGCTTCACCGGTCCAGGGGAAGGTGGCTACACCTTC	CASFTGPGEGGYTF
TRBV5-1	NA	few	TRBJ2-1	TGCGCCAGCAGCAAAACAGTAGAGGGTGAGCAGTTCTTC	CASSKTVEGEQFF
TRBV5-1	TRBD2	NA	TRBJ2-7	TGCGCCAGCAGTCAAGCTAGCGGTCCCTACGAGCAGTACTTC	CASSQASGPYEQYF
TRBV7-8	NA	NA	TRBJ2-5	TGTGCCAGCAGGCAAGAGGGAGAGACCCAGTACTTC	CASRQEGETQYF
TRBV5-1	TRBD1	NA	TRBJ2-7	TGCGCCAGCAGCCTCGGGACAGGGGGCCACGAGCAGTACTTC	CASSLGTGGHEQYF
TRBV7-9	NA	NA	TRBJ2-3	TGTGCCAGCAGCTTAGGACTTGACACAGATACGCAGTATTTT	CASSLGLDTDTQYF
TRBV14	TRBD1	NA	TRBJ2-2	TGTGCCAGCAAGACCGGGACAGCGAACACCGGGGAGCTGTTTTTT	CASKTGTANTGELFF
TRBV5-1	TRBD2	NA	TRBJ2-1	TGCGCCAGCAGCAACATAGCGGGAGCCTGGAATGAGCAGTTCTTC	CASSNIAGAWNEQFF
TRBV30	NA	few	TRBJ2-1	TGTGCCTGGAGAGCTCGGGGCGGGGGCCCCTACAATGAGCAGTTCTTC	CAWRARGGGPYNEQFF
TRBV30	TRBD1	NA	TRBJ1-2	TGTGCCTGGAGTCCAACGACAGGGAATGGCTACACCTTC	CAWSPTTGNGYTF
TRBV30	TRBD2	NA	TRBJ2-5	TGTGCCTGGAGCCCTAGCGGCGAGACCCAGTACTTC	CAWSPSGETQYF
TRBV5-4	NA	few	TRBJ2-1	TGTGCCAGCAGCTTGGCCCAGTACTCCTACAATGAGCAGTTCTTC	CASSLAQYSYNEQFF
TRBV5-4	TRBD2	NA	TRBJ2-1	TGTGCCAGCAGCCAGATAACTAGCGCAAGCTCCTACAATGAGCAGTTCTTC	CASSQITSASSYNEQFF
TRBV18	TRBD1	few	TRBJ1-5	TGTGCCAGCTCACCACCGGGACAGGGGGGAGACCAGCCCCAGCATTTT	CASSPPGQGGDQPQHF
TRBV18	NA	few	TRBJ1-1	TGTGCCACCTTTCCAGGGACTTTGACTGAAGCTTTCTTT	CATFPGTLTEAFF
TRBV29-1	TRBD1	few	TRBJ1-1	TGCAGCGTTTCGGGACAGGGGTACACTGAAGCTTTCTTT	CSVSGQGYTEAFF
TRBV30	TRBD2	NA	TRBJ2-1	TGTGCCTGGAGTGTAGGACTAGACAATGAGCAGTTCTTC	CAWSVGLDNEQFF